The clone carrying this TCR beta chain appeared many times. Its antigen is unidentified. Using its own MiXCR run on the 5' RACE reads, TCRdb lists one record per CDR3 protein. The table shows approximately 69,000 distinct CDR3 sequences, with approximately 5% occurring only once. This sample was taken from a study of CD8 T cells in ankylosing spondylitis. The study's findings and limits: Researchers report that disease-linked clones proved CD8+ and relatively rare in peripheral blood. Significantly higher representation of disease-linked clones was reported for matched ankylosing spondylitis synovial fluid. A TCR beta motif made of eight highly homologous variants seemed typical of ankylosing spondylitis blood. Earlier reports found some motif variants in synovial fluid and blood in reactive arthritis.

J lost 0 bases, V lost 5 bases, and 7 bases had no gene match. This CDR3 spans 14 amino acids. Looked up from germline, CDR1 is DFQATT and CDR2 is SNEGSKA (reference sequence). This receptor was obtained from a male donor with ankylosing spondylitis or in good health (not recorded which). Material for sequencing was blood, either unsorted or a sorted T cell fraction (not recorded which). The V and J genes are TRBV20-1 and TRBJ2-7, with 7 positions matching TRBD1. This CDR3 is CSAPGTAFSYEQYF. The CDR3 bases are TGCAGTGCTCCCGGGACAGCCTTCTCCTACGAGCAGTACTTC.